Shown below are 9 T cell receptor beta chains from a single sample sequenced in a study of blood T cell repertoires in COVID-19. The assay was immunoSEQ multiplex PCR, and TCRdb's table has in-frame clones only and misses some. The sample records roughly 40,000 clones, around 85% being singletons. Sequences were obtained from peripheral blood. These receptors were taken from a human donor with acute or convalescent COVID-19. The donor label of this sample is uncertain.

V is TRBV28 and J is TRBJ1-4, with TRBD1 matching over 10 bases. J was trimmed by 9 bases and V by 3 bases; bases with no gene match: 7. Germline V CDR1 and CDR2: MDHEN, SYDVKM. The CDR3 contains 15 residues. CDR3 region: CASSFRDRGFQKLFF. The CDR3 DNA reads as TGTGCCAGCAGTTTCAGGGACAGGGGCTTTCAAAAACTGTTTTTT.

This clone was counted once. The rearrangement links TRBV2 to TRBJ2-7; 8 nucleotides line up with TRBD2. This CDR3 region has 13 residues. Germline V gene data show CDR1 as SNHLY and CDR2 as FYNNEI. The V segment lost 7 bases and the J segment 4 bases; nucleotides outside the gene matches: 6. The CDR3: CASTSGRGYEQYF. CDR3 bases: TGTGCCAGCACTTCCGGGAGGGGTTACGAGCAGTACTTC. Combining the CDR3 with reference TRBV2 and TRBJ2-7 gives the whole variable domain EPEVTQTPSHQVTQMGQEVILRCVPISNHLYFYWYRQILGQKVEFLVSFYNNEISEKSEIFDDQFSVERPDGSNFTLKIRSTKLEDSAMYFCASTSGRGYEQYFGPGTRLTVT.

This rearrangement joins TRBV11-3 to TRBJ2-1; perhaps TRBD2 as D (5 bases). Germline lookup yields CDR1 SGHNT and CDR2 YENEEA. V was trimmed by 3 bases and J by 7 bases, leaving 10 bases between them. The CDR3 is made up of 13 amino acids. The CDR3 bases are TGTGCCAGCAGCTTTGGACTCATAAATGAGCAGTTCTTC. It yields the protein CASSFGLINEQFF.

This chain links TRBV3-1 (or the pseudogene TRBV3-2) with TRBJ2-3; 10 bases map to TRBD2. The CDR3 has 16 amino acids. J was trimmed by 4 bases and V by 3 bases; bases with no gene match: 7. CDR1 and CDR2 (germline): LGHDT, YNNKEL (reference sequence). CDR3 bases: TGTGCCAGCAGCCATGTAAGCGGGGGGGCATCAGATACGCAGTATTTT. Translated, it gives CASSHVSGGASDTQYF.

The rearrangement joins TRBV6-4 to TRBJ2-7; tentatively, D is TRBD2 (5 bases). Germline CDR1 is MRHNA and CDR2 is SNTAGT. This CDR3 has 13 amino acids. Trimming removed 5 bases from V and 3 bases from J, with 11 bases in between. CDR3 sequence: CASSLPGIYEQYF. The CDR3 region has the DNA TGTGCCAGCAGTCTTCCCGGGATCTACGAGCAGTACTTC.

This clone was counted between two and nine times. J is TRBJ1-2 and V is TRBV15; 7 bases are a match to TRBD1. The CDR3 loop spans 11 amino acids. The V gene end was trimmed by 9 bases and the J gene end by 8 bases; junction bases not matched to a gene: 6. Germline V lookup: CDR1 LNHNV, CDR2 YYDKDF (reference sequence). CDR3 region: CATRQGDGYTF. The CDR3 region has the DNA TGTGCCACACGACAGGGTGACGGCTACACCTTC.

In its sample, this clone was seen a few times. The V and J genes are TRBV19 and TRBJ2-1; 8 bases agree with TRBD2. The germline CDR1 and CDR2 sequences are LNHDA and SQIVND (reference sequence). V shed 5 bases and J 2 bases; nucleotides not matched to a gene: 14. This CDR3 spans 18 amino acids. CDR3 DNA sequence: TGTGCCAGTAGTCCCTCTTTCCGGGGGGGCGTCGCCTACAATGAGCAGTTCTTC. Encoded protein: CASSPSFRGGVAYNEQFF.

The chain recombines TRBV27 with TRBJ1-2, with TRBD1 matching 7 bases. Germline trimming cut 3 bases from V and 8 bases from J; bases unmatched to any gene: 9. CDR3 length equals 14 residues. In germline, CDR1 is MNHEY, CDR2 SMNVEV (reference sequence). The CDR3 coding sequence is TGTGCCAGCAGTTTTGACTCGACAGGGTTCGGCTACACCTTC. Amino acid sequence: CASSFDSTGFGYTF.

The V call is TRBV15, the J call TRBJ1-5; possible D gene TRBD1, 6 bases. The length of the CDR3 is 14 residues. Germline CDR1 is LNHNV and CDR2 is YYDKDF (reference sequence). Trimming took 5 bases from V and 1 from J, leaving 9 bases between them. CDR3 sequence: CATSLQGSNQPQHF. The CDR3 coding sequence is TGTGCCACCAGCTTACAGGGAAGCAATCAGCCCCAGCATTTT.